This TCR beta chain was obtained from a study of early T cells in non-severe SARS-CoV-2 infection (dated by TCRdb to the early 2020s). Looking at the study overall: Bulk RNA from unsorted whole blood was used for TCR sequencing, so alpha and beta chains could not be paired.

This clonotype was seen only a few times. Which antigen it targets is not known. Base qualities were left out, and no much larger clone turns up one base away. Library preparation was by 5' RACE. Sequencing relied on a NextSeq 500. In the TCR library protocol, unique molecular identifiers were attached to individual cDNA molecules to correct for PCR bias and sequencing error. TCR alpha and beta chains were both sequenced, and the abundances of alpha and beta sequences in each sample were closely correlated with each other. Per the source publication's procedure: Decombinator V4 was used to annotate the V gene, J gene and CDR3 of the TCR sequences. Expanded TCRs were defined as changing significantly between any two time points under a Poisson model with p below 0.0001. TCR abundances were normalised to the total number of TCRs sequenced per sample and expressed as counts per million. MAIT TCRs were defined by TRAV1-2 paired with TRAJ12, TRAJ20 or TRAJ33, and iNKT TCRs by TRAV10 paired with TRAJ18. VDJdb, accessed 1 November 2021, was searched for CMV, EBV and SARS-CoV-2 annotated TCRs, excluding TCRs annotated for multiple antigens. TCRdb redid the processing of the public reads, applying fastp at Q25 and MiXCR, and retained in-frame beta chains. Records with the same CDR3 protein are collapsed into one entry carrying the most frequent genes and DNA. TCRdb, not the authors, supplied the V and J calls. The sample contains roughly 40,000 distinct CDR3 sequences, roughly 6% of them found a single time. The biggest ten clones account for approximately 8.4% of the sample.

A case-control design nested within a healthcare worker cohort in London, UK, was used, with weekly nasopharyngeal swab PCR tests and blood sampling performed. Healthcare workers were enrolled in the week of the UK lockdown, from 23 to 31 March 2020, and were followed every week for up to roughly 16 weeks. What the study reported, not specific to this receptor: VDJdb matching was skewed toward anti-spike CD8 responses and likely underestimated virus-specific expansions, missing private and CD4 specificities.

V is reduced by 5 bases and J by 2 bases, leaving a spacing of 15 bases between them. The CDR3 runs 15 residues from the cysteine to the phenylalanine. Here the CDR3 DNA is all that survives: 45 bases in frame from base 1. CDR1 SEHNR and CDR2 FQNEAQ are derived from the germline V gene (reference sequence). The rearrangement joined TRBV7-9 to TRBJ2-5; the D gene may be TRBD1 or TRBD2, since each aligns over 5 bases. The source is an adult who was a healthcare worker with PCR-confirmed SARS-CoV-2 infection or an uninfected control (not recorded which). The sequences come from whole blood, collected at baseline. The DNA sequence is as follows: TGTGCCAGCAGCGGATCGGGACCCGCGCAAGAGACCCAGTACTTC. Its protein reads: CASSGSGPAQETQYF.